This note documents a single TCR beta chain sequence. The specificity of this receptor is unknown. No qualities accompany the bases; no much larger clone lies one base away. This specimen belongs to a study of T cells after posttransplantation cyclophosphamide (dated by TCRdb to 2016 to 2017). With regard to the full study: T cell repertoire reconstitution was tracked by TRB sequencing after myeloablative bone marrow transplantation in which posttransplantation cyclophosphamide was used as GVHD prophylaxis. Because TRA and TRB clonality correlated tightly in roughly nine samples, later TCR analyses were limited to TRB. Public TRB sequences were compared against a database of over 3,600 sequences linked to responses to pathogens, tumor antigens, self-antigens and alloantigens. In 3 patients, TRB sequencing was also performed on up to 3 more blood samples taken 2 to 5.2 years after transplant, and in several patients, pretransplant blood was also TRB-sequenced. Antigen receptor sequencing covered samples from 35 to 40 PTCy-treated patients and 15 to 20 of their related bone marrow donors. Blood from every one of the roughly 33 PTCy patients who had 1-year posttransplant specimens underwent TRB sequencing.

What the research found in general, with its limitations: Donor-recipient similarity was low at 1-2 months but increased during the first year, and donor CD8+ memory clones often dominated later blood repertoires. Across approximately 41 patients, TRB clonality was highly associated with recipient CMV seropositivity and CMV reactivation, and PTCy diversity was similar to diversity in CNI/methotrexate controls. The TRB repertoires of T cells infiltrating skin or the GI tract showed only limited overlap with the TRB repertoires found in blood.

V and J are trimmed by 5 bases and 4 bases, and the gene matches miss 11 bases of the junction. The CDR1 and CDR2 encoded by the germline V gene are SGHVS and FQNEAQ. The CDR3 measures 16 amino acids from cysteine to phenylalanine. Kept here is only the CDR3 DNA, which spans 48 bases and is read in frame from base 1. On the day of marrow donation, related bone marrow donors gave peripheral blood samples. Mononuclear cells from peripheral blood and bone marrow were separated by Ficoll-Hypaque density centrifugation and then cryopreserved. CD4+ and CD8+ T cells, including naive and memory subsets, were sorted by FACS using a FACSAria II. Genomic DNA was used for TRB sequencing, which was performed with the immunoSEQ assay at survey resolution or with the hsTCRB kit. The paper's data handling went like this. The immunoSEQ software handled initial read processing, and the LymphoSeq R package was used for repertoire analyses. Clonality was computed as 1 minus normalized Shannon entropy; Gini coefficient was also calculated for each TRB dataset. To infer phenotypes in unsorted samples, TRB sequences from sorted subsets of the recipient or donor were mapped onto unsorted samples from the same recipient. This is the immuneACCESS table as TCRdb keeps it, with only in-frame sequences that have V and J called. A part of the clones is gone; compared with another copy, unresolved V genes explain less than half, and the rest is unexplained. V, J and clone size were drawn from that table, and D and trimming were deduced from the DNA. The sample table contains roughly 17,000 clones; only one count was recorded for approximately 87% of them. The top ten constitute 9.1% of the sample.

The sample taken for sequencing was memory CD4+ T cells sorted from blood. The V and J genes are TRBV7-8 and TRBJ2-7, with 10 middle bases fitting TRBD1. This receptor was identified in a man aged 25 to 45 in good health and a related stem cell transplant donor. The nucleotides are TGTGCCAGCAGCCCACCGTCGGGACAGGGGAAGTACGAGCAGTACTTC. Translated, this is CASSPPSGQGKYEQYF. Outside the CDR3, residues come from the reference TRBV7-8 and TRBJ2-7 proteins, so the full variable domain is: GAGVSQSPRYKVAKRGQDVALRCDPISGHVSLFWYQQALGQGPEFLTYFQNEAQLDKSGLPSDRFFAERPEGSVSTLKIQRTQQEDSAVYLCASSPPSGQGKYEQYFGPGTRLTVT.